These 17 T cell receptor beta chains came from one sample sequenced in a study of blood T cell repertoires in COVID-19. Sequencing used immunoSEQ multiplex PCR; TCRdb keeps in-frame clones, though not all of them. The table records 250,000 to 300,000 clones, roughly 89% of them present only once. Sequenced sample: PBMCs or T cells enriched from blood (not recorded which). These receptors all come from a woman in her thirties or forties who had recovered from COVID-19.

CDR3 nucleotide sequence: TGTGCCAGCAGCAACAAACTAGCGGGGGATAGCACAGATACGCAGTATTTT. Amino acid sequence: CASSNKLAGDSTDTQYF. V usage is TRBV21-1 and J usage is TRBJ2-3; the table's D gene call, TRBD2, was not cross checked with the DNA. TRBV21-1 is classified as a pseudogene. The CDR3 spans 17 residues.

The DNA of the CDR3 is TGTGCCAGCAGCCGACAGGGTAGTGGAAACACCATATATTTT. Its protein is CASSRQGSGNTIYF. V is TRBV3-1 (or the pseudogene TRBV3-2) and J is TRBJ1-3; 7 nucleotides agree with TRBD1. Trimming took 4 bases from V and 3 from J; bases not matched to a gene: 3. This CDR3 comprises 14 residues. Germline V CDR1 and CDR2: LGHDT, YNNKEL (reference sequence).

The CDR3 DNA follows: TGTGCCAGCAGCTTATCGCGGGTGGAAGAGACCCAGTACTTC. Its translation is CASSLSRVEETQYF. The gene calls are TRBV11-2 and TRBJ2-5; a possible D gene is TRBD2 (5 bases). V gave up 2 bases and J gave up 3 bases, with 10 bases separating them. The CDR3 contains 14 residues. The germline V gene has CDR1 SGHAT and CDR2 FQNNGV.

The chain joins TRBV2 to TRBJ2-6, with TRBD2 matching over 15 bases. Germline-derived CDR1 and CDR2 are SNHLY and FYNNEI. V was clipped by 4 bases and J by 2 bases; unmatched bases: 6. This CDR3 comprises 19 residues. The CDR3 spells CASSVGLAGGPAGANVLTF. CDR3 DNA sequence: TGTGCCAGCAGTGTGGGACTAGCGGGGGGCCCCGCTGGGGCCAACGTCCTGACTTTC.

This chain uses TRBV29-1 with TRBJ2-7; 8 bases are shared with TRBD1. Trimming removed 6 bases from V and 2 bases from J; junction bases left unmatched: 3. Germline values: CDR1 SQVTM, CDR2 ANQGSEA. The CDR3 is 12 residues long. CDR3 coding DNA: TGCAGCGTCGAACAGGGGGCCTACGAGCAGTACTTC. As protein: CSVEQGAYEQYF.

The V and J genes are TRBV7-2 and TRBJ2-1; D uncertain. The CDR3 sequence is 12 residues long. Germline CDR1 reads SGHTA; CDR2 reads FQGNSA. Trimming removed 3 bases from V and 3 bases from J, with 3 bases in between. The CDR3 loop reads CASSFSYNEQFF. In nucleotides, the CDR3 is TGTGCCAGCAGCTTTAGCTACAATGAGCAGTTCTTC.

In DNA form, the CDR3 reads TGTGCCAGCAGTTACAACAGGGTTCAGGACGAGCAGTACTTC. Its translation is CASSYNRVQDEQYF. V is TRBV6-2 or TRBV6-3 and J is TRBJ2-7; D may be TRBD1 (6 bases). The V gene lost 2 bases and the J gene lost 5 bases, with 13 bases spanning the gap. Germline values: CDR1 MNHEY, CDR2 SVGEGT. CDR3 size: 14 residues.

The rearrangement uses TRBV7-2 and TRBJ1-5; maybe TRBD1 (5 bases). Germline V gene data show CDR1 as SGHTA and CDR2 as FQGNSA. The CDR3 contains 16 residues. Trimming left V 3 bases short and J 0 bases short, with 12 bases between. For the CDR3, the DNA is TGTGCCAGCAGCTTTACCGGACAAGATAGCAATCAGCCCCAGCATTTT. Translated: CASSFTGQDSNQPQHF.

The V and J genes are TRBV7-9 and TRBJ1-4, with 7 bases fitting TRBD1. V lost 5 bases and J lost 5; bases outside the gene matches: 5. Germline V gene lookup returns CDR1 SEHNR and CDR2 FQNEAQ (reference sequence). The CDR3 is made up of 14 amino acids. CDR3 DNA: TGTGCCAGCAGCCCTGGGACAGAGAATGAAAAACTGTTTTTT. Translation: CASSPGTENEKLFF.

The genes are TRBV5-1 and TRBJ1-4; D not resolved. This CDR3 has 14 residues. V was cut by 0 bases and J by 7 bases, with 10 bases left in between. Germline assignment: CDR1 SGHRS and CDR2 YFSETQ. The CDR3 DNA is TGCGCCAGCAGCTTGGGCGTAACGGGTGAAAAACTGTTTTTT. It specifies CASSLGVTGEKLFF.

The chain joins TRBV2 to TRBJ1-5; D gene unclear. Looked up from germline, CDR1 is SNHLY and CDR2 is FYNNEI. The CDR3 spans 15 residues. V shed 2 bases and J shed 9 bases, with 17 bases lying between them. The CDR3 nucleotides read TGTGCCAGCAGTGAATCTTCCGTGCTCCTAGGGCCCCAGCATTTT. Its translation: CASSESSVLLGPQHF.

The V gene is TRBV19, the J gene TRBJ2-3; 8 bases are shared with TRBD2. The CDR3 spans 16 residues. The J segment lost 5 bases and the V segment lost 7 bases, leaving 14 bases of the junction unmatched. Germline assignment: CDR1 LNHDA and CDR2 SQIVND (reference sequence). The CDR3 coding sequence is TGTGCCAGTACCCCTTCTGGCGGGAGGAGGGGAGATACGCAGTATTTT. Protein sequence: CASTPSGGRRGDTQYF.

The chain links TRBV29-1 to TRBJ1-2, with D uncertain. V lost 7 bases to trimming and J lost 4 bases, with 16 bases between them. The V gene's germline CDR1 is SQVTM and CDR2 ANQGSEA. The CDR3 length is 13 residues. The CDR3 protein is CSAAGEVGYGYTF. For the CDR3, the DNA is TGCAGCGCGGCTGGGGAGGTCGGCTATGGCTACACCTTC.

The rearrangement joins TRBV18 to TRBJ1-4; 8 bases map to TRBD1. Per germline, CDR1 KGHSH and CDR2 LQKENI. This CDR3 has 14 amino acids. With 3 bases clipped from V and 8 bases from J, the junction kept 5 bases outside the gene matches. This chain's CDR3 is CASSPRTGMEKLFF. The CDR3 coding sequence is TGTGCCAGCTCACCCAGGACAGGGATGGAAAAACTGTTTTTT.

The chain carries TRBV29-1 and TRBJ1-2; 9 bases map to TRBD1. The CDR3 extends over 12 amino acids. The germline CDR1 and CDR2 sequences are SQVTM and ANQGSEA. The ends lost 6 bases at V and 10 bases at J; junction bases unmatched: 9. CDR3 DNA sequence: TGCAGCGTGGGCCGGACAGGGGAAGACTACACCTTC. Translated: CSVGRTGEDYTF.

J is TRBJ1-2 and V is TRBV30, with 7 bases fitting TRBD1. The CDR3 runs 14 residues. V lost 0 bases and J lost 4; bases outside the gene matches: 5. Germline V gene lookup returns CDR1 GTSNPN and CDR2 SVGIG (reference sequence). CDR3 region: CAWSVPDRVYGYTF. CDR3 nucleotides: TGTGCCTGGAGTGTACCCGACAGGGTCTATGGCTACACCTTC.

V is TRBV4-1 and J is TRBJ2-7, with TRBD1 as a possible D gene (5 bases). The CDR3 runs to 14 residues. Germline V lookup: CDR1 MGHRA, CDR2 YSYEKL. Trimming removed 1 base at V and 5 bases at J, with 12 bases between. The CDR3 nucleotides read TGCGCCAGCAGCCAAGGACCTAGGGGCGACGAGCAGTACTTC. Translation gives CASSQGPRGDEQYF.